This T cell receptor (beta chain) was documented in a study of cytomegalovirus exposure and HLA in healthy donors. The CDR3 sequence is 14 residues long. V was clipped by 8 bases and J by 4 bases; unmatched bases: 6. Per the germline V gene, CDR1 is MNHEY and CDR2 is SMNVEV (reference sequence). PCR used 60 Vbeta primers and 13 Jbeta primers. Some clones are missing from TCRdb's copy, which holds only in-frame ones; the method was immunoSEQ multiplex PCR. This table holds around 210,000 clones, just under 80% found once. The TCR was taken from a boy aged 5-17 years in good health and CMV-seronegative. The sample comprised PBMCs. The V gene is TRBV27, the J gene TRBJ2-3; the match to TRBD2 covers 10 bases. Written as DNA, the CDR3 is TGTGCCAGCGCGGGGACTAGCGTGGCAGATACGCAGTATTTT. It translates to CASAGTSVADTQYF.